This T cell receptor (beta chain) was sequenced for a study of T cell responses to AZD1222 COVID-19 vaccine. CDR1 and CDR2 from the germline V gene are MNHEY and SVGAGI. The length of the CDR3 is 14 residues. V was pared by 3 bases and J by 3 bases, with 4 bases of the junction left unmatched. Study outcomes and limitations: Rises in breadth and depth of Spike-specific TCRs came after two AZD1222 doses. Mostly white British, mostly female donors; authors suggested clonal diversity may be underestimated.

Sequencing used immunoSEQ multiplex PCR; TCRdb keeps in-frame clones, though not all of them. The table shows roughly 96,000 clones, with 85% to 90% occurring only once. Comments on this clone: Its antigen remains unknown.

The receptor's source is an adult who received the AZD1222 COVID-19 vaccine. The chain employs TRBV6-5 and TRBJ1-2; 7 bases map to TRBD1. The sample consisted of peripheral blood, taken 28 days after the second AZD1222 dose. This CDR3 is CASSYKGTDYGYTF. The CDR3 DNA is TGTGCCAGCAGTTATAAAGGGACAGACTATGGCTACACCTTC.